This T cell receptor beta chain is drawn from a study of identical twins' blood T cells. General study findings and limits: Each donor's most abundant TCRbeta clonotypes shared more CDR3 sequences with her twin than unrelated donors. Environmental influences on twin similarity could not be excluded.

Three pairs of healthy female monozygous twins were the donors. Of note for this clonotype: What it binds is unknown.

CDR1 is DFQATT, CDR2 SNEGSKA, per germline (reference sequence). The V end was cut by 1 base, the J end by 6 bases, with 5 bases between. The CDR3 extends over 11 amino acids. TCR cDNA libraries were made from RNA using a previously described, modified protocol. TCRdb redid the calling of the 5' RACE reads with MiXCR, one entry per CDR3 protein. The repertoire holds around 380,000 distinct CDR3 sequences, about 28% seen once, with 6% to 7% in the top ten. The J gene is TRBJ2-3, the V gene TRBV20-1, with D uncertain. The sample was PBMCs. The clonotype comes from a woman aged 18 to 55 in good health. CDR3 nucleotide sequence: TGCAGTGCTAGAGCGTGGGATACGCAGTATTTT. This gives the protein CSARAWDTQYF.